This TCR beta chain was retrieved from a study of T cell responses to AZD1222 COVID-19 vaccine. V was trimmed by 5 bases and J by 6 bases, leaving 10 bases between them. Germline values: CDR1 KGHDR, CDR2 SFDVKD. The CDR3 covers 13 residues. The table came from immunoSEQ multiplex PCR; TCRdb's copy has only in-frame clones and leaves some out. The profile shows about 140,000 clones, over 90% of them singletons. This clone appeared once. Specimen: peripheral blood, collected on day 0 of MenACWY control vaccination. The chain carries TRBV24-1 and TRBJ2-1, with D possibly TRBD1 on 5 matching bases. This receptor was taken from an adult in good health. This CDR3 reads CATSVERGNEQFF. In nucleotides, the CDR3 is TGTGCCACCAGTGTGGAAAGGGGCAATGAGCAGTTCTTC.